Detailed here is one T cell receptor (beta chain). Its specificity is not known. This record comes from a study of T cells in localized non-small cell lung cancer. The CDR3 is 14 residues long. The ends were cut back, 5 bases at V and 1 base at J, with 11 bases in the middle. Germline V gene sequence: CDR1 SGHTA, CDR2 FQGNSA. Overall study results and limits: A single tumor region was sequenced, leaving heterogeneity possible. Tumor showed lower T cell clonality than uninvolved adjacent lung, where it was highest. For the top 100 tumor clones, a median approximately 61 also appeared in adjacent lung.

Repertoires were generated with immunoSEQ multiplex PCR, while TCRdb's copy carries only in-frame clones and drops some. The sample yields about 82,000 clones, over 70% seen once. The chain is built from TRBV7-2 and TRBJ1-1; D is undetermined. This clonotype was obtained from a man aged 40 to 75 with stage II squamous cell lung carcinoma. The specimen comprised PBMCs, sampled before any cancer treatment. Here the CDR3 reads CASSGGPWNTEAFF. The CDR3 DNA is TGTGCCAGCAGCGGAGGTCCTTGGAACACTGAAGCTTTCTTT.